This T cell receptor (beta chain) was captured by sequencing in a study of patients and donors after allogeneic stem cell transplantation. TCRdb reprocessed the RT-PCR reads via MiXCR and lists one record per CDR3 protein. The sample includes about a million distinct CDR3 sequences, about 20% seen only once; the top ten take 5% to 7.5%. The trim removed 3 bases at V and 1 base at J, leaving 8 bases unmatched. The germline gives CDR1 MNHEY, CDR2 SMNVEV (reference sequence). CDR3 length equals 16 residues. The chain links TRBV27 to TRBJ1-2, with 7 bases identical to TRBD1. Source material: blood, either unsorted or a sorted T cell fraction (not recorded which). This receptor was taken from a human donor who was either an allogeneic HSCT recipient or a stem cell or donor lymphocyte infusion donor (not recorded which). It is not recorded whose cells these are; they may come from a transplant donor. DNA for the CDR3: TGTGCCAGCAGTTTGAACAGGGGATTGGGTAACTATGGCTACACCTTC. It specifies CASSLNRGLGNYGYTF.